What follows is one T cell receptor beta chain and its context. Its specificity is not known. This sample stems from a study of blood T cells in healthy people across ages. A second 7 to 11 cycle PCR used barcoded and J-beta primers. MiXCR, run by TCRdb on the 5' RACE reads, gives a single entry per CDR3 protein. This table holds some 550,000 distinct CDR3 sequences, more than 45% found once. Germline CDR1 and CDR2: ENHRY and SYGVKD. Between the trimmed V and J ends, which lost 7 bases and 7 bases, there was a span of 29 bases. This CDR3 has 18 amino acids. Donors gave around 10 milliliters of peripheral blood apiece. Study-level points and caveats: Naive T cell percentage showed a strong correlation with TCR beta diversity. Lack of knowledge of donor CMV status possibly confounded expanded clonotype changes.

The sample taken for sequencing was blood. The chain couples TRBV10-3 to TRBJ2-1; D may be TRBD1 (6 bases). The receptor was derived from an older man in good health. The CDR3 region has the DNA TGTGCCATCAAGGGCCCACAGGGCCTGACGGGGTACCTTAATGAGCAGTTCTTC. Translating it yields CAIKGPQGLTGYLNEQFF.